These 11 T cell receptor beta chains were all obtained from the same sample, sequenced in a study of CD8+ T cells in alopecia areata. Treatment: oral pan-JAK inhibitor, 5-10 mg twice daily. cDNA serving as the sequencing template came from extracted, reverse transcribed RNA. The method was immunoSEQ multiplex PCR; TCRdb's version includes in-frame clones alone and lacks a portion of them. The data contain some 200,000 clones, 58% of them seen just once; the ten biggest clones take up 5.5%. The source material was CD4+ T cells sorted from blood, sampled at week 24, from a patient treated with tofacitinib. Receptors originate from a human donor with alopecia areata.

The chain links TRBV30 to TRBJ2-7; D ambiguous. The V gene's germline CDR1 is GTSNPN and CDR2 SVGIG (reference sequence). V was shortened by 8 bases and J by 7 bases, with 24 bases between the two germline ends. The CDR3 spans 14 residues. CDR3 sequence: CAMDPSTSSREQYF. DNA of the CDR3: TGTGCCATGGACCCGTCCACGAGCTCGAGGGAGCAGTACTTC.

This CDR3 is CSVEVGGRTGRPYEQYF. In DNA, the CDR3 is TGCAGCGTTGAAGTCGGAGGTCGGACAGGGCGACCCTACGAGCAGTACTTC. The chain employs TRBV29-1 and TRBJ2-7; 8 nucleotides match TRBD1. V shed 1 base, J shed 2 bases, and the junction held 13 bases outside the gene matches. This CDR3 spans 17 amino acids. CDR1 and CDR2 from the germline V gene are SQVTM and ANQGSEA.

The chain uses TRBV25-1 and TRBJ2-3, with 7 bases identical to TRBD1. The V gene end was trimmed by 6 bases and the J gene end by 1 base; junction bases not matched to a gene: 7. Germline values: CDR1 MGHDK, CDR2 SYGVNS. The CDR3 totals 15 residues. CDR3 in amino acids: CASRGGRGRTDTQYF. CDR3 nucleotides: TGTGCCAGCAGAGGGGGCAGGGGTCGCACAGATACGCAGTATTTT.

The rearrangement joins TRBV18 to TRBJ2-2; D unclear. This CDR3 contains 16 residues. The V gene lost 3 bases and the J gene lost 5 bases, with 16 bases spanning the gap. The germline CDR1 and CDR2 sequences are KGHSH and LQKENI. In nucleotides, the CDR3 is TGTGCCAGCTCACCGTCTGCCCCCTCGGAGACCGGGGAGCTGTTTTTT. The encoded protein is CASSPSAPSETGELFF. Full variable domain (missing parts from reference TRBV18 and TRBJ2-2): NAGVMQNPRHLVRRRGQEARLRCSPMKGHSHVYWYRQLPEEGLKFMVYLQKENIIDESGMPKERFSAEFPKEGPSILRIQQVVRGDSAAYFCASSPSAPSETGELFFGEGSRLTVL.

CDR3 coding DNA: TGTGCCAGCAGCTTAGCAGTGGGCAGTGGGCAGACCCAGTACTTC. Protein sequence: CASSLAVGSGQTQYF. The chain carries TRBV7-9 and TRBJ2-5, with D hard to call. Trimming stripped 0 bases from V and 6 bases from J, with 14 bases between. Germline V gene data show CDR1 as SEHNR and CDR2 as FQNEAQ (reference sequence). This CDR3 spans 15 amino acids.

Points on this clone: Other DNA sequences from this sample encode an identical CDR3 as well. The V gene is TRBV5-1, the J gene TRBJ1-1; D gene ambiguous. Germline CDR1 SGHRS, CDR2 YFSETQ. CDR3 size: 14 residues. The V gene lost 0 bases and the J gene lost 2 bases, with 8 bases spanning the gap. The CDR3 DNA is TGCGCCAGCAGCTTGGAAGGGCTCAACACTGAAGCTTTCTTT. Residues: CASSLEGLNTEAFF.

There are a few counts of this clone. V usage is TRBV14 and J usage is TRBJ1-4, with D unresolved. Trimming took off 5 bases at V and 7 bases at J, with 17 bases between the two ends. CDR3 length: 15 residues. CDR1 is SGHDN and CDR2 is FVKESK in the germline V gene. The CDR3 protein is CASSSGRSSGEKLFF. DNA of the CDR3: TGTGCCAGCAGCTCCGGACGGTCGAGTGGTGAAAAACTGTTTTTT.

This chain joins TRBV6-5 and TRBJ2-1; the D is unclear. There are 13 residues in the CDR3. Germline V gives CDR1 MNHEY, CDR2 SVGAGI. Trimming took off 2 bases at V and 6 bases at J, with 8 bases between the two ends. The CDR3 nucleotides read TGTGCCAGCAGTTACAGGCAAGGCAATGAGCAGTTCTTC. Protein product: CASSYRQGNEQFF.

This clone was picked up a small number of times. This specimen includes other DNA sequences encoding the same CDR3. The chain combines TRBV29-1 with TRBJ1-5; D call uncertain. With 4 bases removed from V and 0 bases from J, the gap between germline ends came to 4 bases. CDR3 size: 12 residues. Germline V gene lookup returns CDR1 SQVTM and CDR2 ANQGSEA. This CDR3 reads CSVGGSNQPQHF. CDR3 in DNA: TGCAGCGTTGGAGGTAGCAATCAGCCCCAGCATTTT.

The chain has TRBV9 and TRBJ2-7, with D maybe TRBD2 (7 bases). V gave up 4 bases and J gave up 6 bases, with 20 bases separating them. The CDR3 covers 15 residues. Germline V CDR1 and CDR2: SGDLS, YYNGEE. CDR3 loop: CASSPEGGFRAEQYF. CDR3 in DNA: TGTGCCAGCAGCCCAGAGGGGGGGTTTAGGGCCGAGCAGTACTTC.

This chain uses TRBV10-3 with TRBJ2-2, with TRBD1 matching over 11 bases. Germline CDR1 is ENHRY and CDR2 is SYGVKD. The V and J ends lost 2 bases and 6 bases, in that order; junction bases with no gene match: 2. This CDR3 contains 15 residues. The CDR3: CAISEGQGAPGELFF. The CDR3 DNA reads as TGTGCCATCAGTGAGGGACAGGGGGCACCCGGGGAGCTGTTTTTT.